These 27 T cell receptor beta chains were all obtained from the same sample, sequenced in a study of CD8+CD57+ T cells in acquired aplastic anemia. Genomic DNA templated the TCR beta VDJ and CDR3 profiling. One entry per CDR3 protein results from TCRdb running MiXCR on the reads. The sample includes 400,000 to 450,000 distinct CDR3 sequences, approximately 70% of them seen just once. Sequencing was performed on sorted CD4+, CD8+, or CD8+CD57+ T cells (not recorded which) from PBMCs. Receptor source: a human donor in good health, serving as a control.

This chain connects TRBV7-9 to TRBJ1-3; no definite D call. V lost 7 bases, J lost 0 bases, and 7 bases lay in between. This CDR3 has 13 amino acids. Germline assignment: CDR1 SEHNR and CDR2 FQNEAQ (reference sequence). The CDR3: CASTEDSGNTIYF. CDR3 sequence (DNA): TGTGCCAGCACCGAGGACTCTGGAAACACCATATATTTT.

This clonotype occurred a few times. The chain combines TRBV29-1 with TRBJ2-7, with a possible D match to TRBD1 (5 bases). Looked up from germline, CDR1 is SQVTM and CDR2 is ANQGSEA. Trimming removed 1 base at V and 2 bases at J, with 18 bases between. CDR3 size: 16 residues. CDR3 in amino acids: CSVEGIGVGVTYEQYF. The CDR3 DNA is TGCAGCGTTGAAGGAATTGGGGTAGGGGTCACCTACGAGCAGTACTTC.

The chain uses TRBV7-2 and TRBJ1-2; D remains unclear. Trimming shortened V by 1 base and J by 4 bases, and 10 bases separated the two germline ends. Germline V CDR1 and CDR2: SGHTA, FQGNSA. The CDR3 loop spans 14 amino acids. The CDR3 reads CASSLVLGIYGYTF. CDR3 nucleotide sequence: TGTGCCAGCAGCTTAGTCTTGGGGATCTATGGCTACACCTTC.

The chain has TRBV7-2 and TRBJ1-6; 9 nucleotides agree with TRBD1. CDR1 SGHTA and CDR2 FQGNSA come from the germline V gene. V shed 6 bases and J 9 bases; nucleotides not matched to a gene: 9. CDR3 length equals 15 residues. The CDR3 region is CASSLRTGVASPLHF. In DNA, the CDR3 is TGTGCCAGCAGTTTGCGGACAGGGGTGGCTTCACCCCTCCACTTT.

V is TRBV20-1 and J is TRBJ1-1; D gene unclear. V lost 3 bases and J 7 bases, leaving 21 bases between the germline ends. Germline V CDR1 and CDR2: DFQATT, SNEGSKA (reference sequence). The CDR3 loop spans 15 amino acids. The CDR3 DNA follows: TGCAGTGCTAGCCTCAAGCGGGATACGCGGGGTGAAGCTTTCTTT. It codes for CSASLKRDTRGEAFF.

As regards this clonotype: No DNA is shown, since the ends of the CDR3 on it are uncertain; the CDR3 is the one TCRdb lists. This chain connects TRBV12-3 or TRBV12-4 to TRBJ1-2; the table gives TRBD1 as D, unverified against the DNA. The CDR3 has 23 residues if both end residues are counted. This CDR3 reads CASSLYICSASFPLPTGDDGYTF.

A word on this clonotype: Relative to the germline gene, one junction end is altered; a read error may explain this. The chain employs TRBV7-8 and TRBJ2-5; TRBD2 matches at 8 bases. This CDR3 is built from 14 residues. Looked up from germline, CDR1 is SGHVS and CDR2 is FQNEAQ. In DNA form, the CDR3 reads TGTGCCAGCAGCTTCGAACGAGCGGGGGAGGACGAGCAGTTC. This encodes CASSFERAGEDEQF.

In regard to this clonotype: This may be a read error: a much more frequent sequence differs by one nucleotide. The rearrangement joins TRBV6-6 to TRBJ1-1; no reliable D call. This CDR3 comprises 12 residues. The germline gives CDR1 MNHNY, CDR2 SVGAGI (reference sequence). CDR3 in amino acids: CASSYIHTEASF. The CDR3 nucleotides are TGTGCCAGCAGTTACATACACACTGAAGCTTCCTTT.

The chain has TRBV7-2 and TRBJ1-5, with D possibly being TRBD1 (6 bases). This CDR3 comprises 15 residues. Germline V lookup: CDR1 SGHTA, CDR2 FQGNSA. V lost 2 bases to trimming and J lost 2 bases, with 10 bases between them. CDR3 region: CASSLQRGGNQPQHF. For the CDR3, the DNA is TGTGCCAGCAGCTTACAGAGGGGGGGCAATCAGCCCCAGCATTTT.

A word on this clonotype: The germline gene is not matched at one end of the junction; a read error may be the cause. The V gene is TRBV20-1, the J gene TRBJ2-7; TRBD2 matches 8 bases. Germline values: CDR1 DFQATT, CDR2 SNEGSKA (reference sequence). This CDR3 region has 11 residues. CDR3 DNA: TGCAGTGCTCGGGAGGGCCACGAGGAGTACTTC. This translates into CSAREGHEEYF.

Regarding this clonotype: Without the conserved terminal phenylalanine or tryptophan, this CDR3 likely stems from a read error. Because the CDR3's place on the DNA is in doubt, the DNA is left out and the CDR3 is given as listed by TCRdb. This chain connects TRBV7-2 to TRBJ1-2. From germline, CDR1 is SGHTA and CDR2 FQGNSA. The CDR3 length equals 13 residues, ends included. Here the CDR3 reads CASSLSPRDGYEH.

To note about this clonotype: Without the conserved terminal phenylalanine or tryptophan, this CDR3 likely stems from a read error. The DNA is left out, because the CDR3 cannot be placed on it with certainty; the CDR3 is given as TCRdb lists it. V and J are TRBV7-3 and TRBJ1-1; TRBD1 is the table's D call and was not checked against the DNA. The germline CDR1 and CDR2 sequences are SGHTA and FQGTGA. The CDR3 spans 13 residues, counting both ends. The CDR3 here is CASSLAVGPATSS.

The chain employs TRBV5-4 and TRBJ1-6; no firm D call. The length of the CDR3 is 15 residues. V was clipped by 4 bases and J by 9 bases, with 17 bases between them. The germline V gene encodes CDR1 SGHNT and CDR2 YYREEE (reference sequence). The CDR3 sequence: CASSQAEWDSSPLHF. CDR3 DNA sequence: TGTGCCAGCAGCCAAGCTGAGTGGGATTCTTCACCCCTCCACTTT.

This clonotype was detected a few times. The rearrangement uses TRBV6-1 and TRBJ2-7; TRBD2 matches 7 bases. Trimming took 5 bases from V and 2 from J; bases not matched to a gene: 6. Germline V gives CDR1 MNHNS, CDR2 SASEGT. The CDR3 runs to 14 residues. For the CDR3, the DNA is TGTGCCAGCAGTCCCCGGGACTACCCCTACGAGCAGTACTTC. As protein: CASSPRDYPYEQYF.

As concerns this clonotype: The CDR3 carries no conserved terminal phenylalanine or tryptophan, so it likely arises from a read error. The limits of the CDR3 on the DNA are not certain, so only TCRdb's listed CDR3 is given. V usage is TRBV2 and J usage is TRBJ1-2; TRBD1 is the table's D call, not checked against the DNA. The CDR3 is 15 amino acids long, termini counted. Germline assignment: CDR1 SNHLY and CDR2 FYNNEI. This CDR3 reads CASTQTPCTEAFFAQ.

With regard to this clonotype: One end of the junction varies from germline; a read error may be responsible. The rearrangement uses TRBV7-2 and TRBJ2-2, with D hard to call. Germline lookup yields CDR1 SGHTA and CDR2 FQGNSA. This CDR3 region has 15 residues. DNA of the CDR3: TGTGCCAGCAGCTTGTCGGGTAATAAGCAGGTGGAGCGGTTTTTT. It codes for CASSLSGNKQVERFF.

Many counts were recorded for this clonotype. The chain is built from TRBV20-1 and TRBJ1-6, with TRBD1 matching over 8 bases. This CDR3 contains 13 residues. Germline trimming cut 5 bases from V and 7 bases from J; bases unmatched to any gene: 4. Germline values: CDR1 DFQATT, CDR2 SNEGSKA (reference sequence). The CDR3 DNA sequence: TGCAGTGCTTCCAGGGGGCGAAATTCACCCCTCCACTTT. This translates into CSASRGRNSPLHF.

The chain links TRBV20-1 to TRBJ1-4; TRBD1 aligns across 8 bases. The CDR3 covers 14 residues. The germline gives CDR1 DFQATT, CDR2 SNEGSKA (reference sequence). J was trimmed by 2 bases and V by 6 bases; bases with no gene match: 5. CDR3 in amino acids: CSASGGATNEKLFF. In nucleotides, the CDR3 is TGCAGTGCCTCAGGGGGCGCGACTAATGAAAAACTGTTTTTT.

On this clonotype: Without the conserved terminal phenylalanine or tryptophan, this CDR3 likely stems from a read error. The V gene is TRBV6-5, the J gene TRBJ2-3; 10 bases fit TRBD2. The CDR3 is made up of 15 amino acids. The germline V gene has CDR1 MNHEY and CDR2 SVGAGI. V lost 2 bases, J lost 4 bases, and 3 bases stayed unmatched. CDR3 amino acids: CASSYAAGGSDTQYL. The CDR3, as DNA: TGTGCCAGCAGTTACGCAGCGGGGGGGTCAGATACGCAGTATCTT.

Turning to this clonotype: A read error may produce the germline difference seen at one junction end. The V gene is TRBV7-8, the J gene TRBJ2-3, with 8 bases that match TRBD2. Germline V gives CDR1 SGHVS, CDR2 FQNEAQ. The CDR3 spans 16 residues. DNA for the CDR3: TGTGCCGGCAGCAGAGAGACCGGGGGGGGTAAGGATACGCAGTATTTT. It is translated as CAGSRETGGGKDTQYF.

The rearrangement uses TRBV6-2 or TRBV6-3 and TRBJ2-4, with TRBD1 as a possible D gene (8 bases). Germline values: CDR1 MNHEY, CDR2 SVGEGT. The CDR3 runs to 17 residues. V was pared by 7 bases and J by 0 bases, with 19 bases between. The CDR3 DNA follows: TGTGCCAGCATGGACAGGGAGGGATTTCTAGCCAAAAACATTCAGTACTTC. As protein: CASMDREGFLAKNIQYF.

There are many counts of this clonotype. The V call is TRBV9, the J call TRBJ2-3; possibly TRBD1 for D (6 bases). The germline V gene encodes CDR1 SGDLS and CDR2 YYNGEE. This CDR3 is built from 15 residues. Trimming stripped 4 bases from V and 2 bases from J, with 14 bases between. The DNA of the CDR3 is TGTGCCAGCAGCCAGGGGCTTTTCACCACAGATACGCAGTATTTT. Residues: CASSQGLFTTDTQYF. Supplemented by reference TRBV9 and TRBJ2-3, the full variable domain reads DSGVTQTPKHLITATGQRVTLRCSPRSGDLSVYWYQQSLDQGLQFLIQYYNGEERAKGNILERFSAQQFPDLHSELNLSSLELGDSALYFCASSQGLFTTDTQYFGPGTRLTVL.

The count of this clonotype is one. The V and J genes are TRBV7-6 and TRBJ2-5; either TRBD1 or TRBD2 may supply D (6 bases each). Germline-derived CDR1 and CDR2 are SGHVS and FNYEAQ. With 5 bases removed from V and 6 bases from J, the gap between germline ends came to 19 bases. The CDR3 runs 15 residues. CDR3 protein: CASSELRGRAQTQYF. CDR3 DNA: TGTGCCAGCAGCGAACTCCGGGGGCGGGCCCAGACCCAGTACTTC. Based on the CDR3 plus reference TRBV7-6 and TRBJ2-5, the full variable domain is GAGVSQSPRYKVTKRGQDVALRCDPISGHVSLYWYRQALGQGPEFLTYFNYEAQQDKSGLPNDRFSAERPEGSISTLTIQRTEQRDSAMYRCASSELRGRAQTQYFGPGTRLLVL.

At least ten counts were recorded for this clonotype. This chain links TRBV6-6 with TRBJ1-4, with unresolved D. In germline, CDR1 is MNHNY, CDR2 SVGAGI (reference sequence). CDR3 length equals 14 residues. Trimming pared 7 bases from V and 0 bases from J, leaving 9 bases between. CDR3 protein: CASNRLATNEKLFF. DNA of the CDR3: TGTGCCAGCAATCGCCTTGCAACTAATGAAAAACTGTTTTTT.

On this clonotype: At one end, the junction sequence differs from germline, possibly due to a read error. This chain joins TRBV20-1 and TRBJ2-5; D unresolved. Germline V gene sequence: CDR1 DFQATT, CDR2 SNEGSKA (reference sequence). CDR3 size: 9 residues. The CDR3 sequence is CSARESQYF. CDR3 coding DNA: TGCAGTGCTAGAGAGTCCCAGTACTTC.

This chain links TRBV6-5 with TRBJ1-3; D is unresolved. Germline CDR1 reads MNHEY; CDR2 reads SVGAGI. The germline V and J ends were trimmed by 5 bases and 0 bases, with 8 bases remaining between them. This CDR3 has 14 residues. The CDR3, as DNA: TGTGCCAGCAGTAGATTAATCTCTGGAAACACCATATATTTT. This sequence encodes CASSRLISGNTIYF.

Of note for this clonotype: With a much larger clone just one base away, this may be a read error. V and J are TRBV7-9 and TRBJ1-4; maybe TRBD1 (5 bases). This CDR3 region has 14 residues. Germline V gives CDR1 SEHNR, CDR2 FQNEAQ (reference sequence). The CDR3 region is CASSVGVFNERLFF. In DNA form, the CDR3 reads TGTGCCAGCAGCGTAGGGGTTTTTAATGAAAGACTGTTTTTT.